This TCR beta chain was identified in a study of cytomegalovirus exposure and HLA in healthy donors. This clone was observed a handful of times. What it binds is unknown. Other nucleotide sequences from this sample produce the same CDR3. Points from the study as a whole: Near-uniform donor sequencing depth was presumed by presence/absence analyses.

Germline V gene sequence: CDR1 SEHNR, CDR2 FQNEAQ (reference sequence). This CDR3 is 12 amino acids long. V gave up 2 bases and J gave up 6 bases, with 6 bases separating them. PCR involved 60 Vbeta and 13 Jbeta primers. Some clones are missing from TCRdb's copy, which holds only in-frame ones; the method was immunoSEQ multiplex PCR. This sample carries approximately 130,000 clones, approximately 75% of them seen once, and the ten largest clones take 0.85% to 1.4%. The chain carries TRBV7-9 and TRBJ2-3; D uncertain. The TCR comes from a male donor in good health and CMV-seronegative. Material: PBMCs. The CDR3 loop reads CASSLIADTQYF. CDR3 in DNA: TGTGCCAGCAGCTTAATAGCCGATACGCAGTATTTT.